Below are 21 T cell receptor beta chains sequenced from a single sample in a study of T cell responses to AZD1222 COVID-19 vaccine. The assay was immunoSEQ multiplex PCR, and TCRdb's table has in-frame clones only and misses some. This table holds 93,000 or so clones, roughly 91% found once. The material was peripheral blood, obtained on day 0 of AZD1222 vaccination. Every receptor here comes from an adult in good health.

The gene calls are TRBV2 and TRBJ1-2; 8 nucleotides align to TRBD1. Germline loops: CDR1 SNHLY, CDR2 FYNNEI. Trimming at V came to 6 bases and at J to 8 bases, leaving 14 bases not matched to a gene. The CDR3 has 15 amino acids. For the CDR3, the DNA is TGTGCCAGCAGGCCGATGACAGGGGCTGGGACGGGCTACACCTTC. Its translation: CASRPMTGAGTGYTF.

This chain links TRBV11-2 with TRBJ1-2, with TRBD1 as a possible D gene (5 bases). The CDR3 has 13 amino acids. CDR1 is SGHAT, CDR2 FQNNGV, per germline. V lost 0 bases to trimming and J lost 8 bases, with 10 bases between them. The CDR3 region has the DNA TGTGCCAGCAGCTTAGACAGGGTGGGAGGCTACACCTTC. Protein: CASSLDRVGGYTF.

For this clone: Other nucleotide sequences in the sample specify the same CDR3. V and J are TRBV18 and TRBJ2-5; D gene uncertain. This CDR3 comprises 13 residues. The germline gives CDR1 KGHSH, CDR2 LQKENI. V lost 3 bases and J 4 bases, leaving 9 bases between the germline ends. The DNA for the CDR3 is TGTGCCAGCTCACCCGGGCGGTTAGAGACCCAGTACTTC. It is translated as CASSPGRLETQYF.

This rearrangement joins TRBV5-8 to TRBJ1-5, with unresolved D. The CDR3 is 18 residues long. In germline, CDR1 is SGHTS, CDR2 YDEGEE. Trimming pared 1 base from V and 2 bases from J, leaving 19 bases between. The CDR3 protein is CASSLYALALSGNQPQHF. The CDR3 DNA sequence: TGTGCCAGCAGCTTGTACGCTTTGGCCCTCAGCGGCAATCAGCCCCAGCATTTT.

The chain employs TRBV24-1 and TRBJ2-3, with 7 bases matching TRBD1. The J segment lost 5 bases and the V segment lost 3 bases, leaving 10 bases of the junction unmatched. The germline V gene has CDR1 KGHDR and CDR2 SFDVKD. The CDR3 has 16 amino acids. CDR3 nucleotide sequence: TGTGCCACCAGTGATCTGCGGACAGGTACGCGAGATACGCAGTATTTT. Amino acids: CATSDLRTGTRDTQYF.

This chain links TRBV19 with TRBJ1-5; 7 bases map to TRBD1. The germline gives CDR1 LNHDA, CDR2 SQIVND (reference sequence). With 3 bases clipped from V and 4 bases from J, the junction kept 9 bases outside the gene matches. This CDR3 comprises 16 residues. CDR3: CASSIGAGGRNQPQHF. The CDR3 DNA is TGTGCCAGTAGTATTGGGGCAGGGGGGCGAAATCAGCCCCAGCATTTT.

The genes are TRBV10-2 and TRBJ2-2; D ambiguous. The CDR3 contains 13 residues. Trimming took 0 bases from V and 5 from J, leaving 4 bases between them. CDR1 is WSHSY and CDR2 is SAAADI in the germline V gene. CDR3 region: CASSESVTGELFF. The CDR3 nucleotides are TGCGCCAGCAGTGAGTCAGTAACCGGGGAGCTGTTTTTT.

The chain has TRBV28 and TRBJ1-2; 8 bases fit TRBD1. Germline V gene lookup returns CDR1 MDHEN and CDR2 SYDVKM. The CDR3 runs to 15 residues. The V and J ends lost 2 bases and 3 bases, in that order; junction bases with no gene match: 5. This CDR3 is CASSLGSTGDYGYTF. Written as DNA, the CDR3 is TGTGCCAGCAGTTTAGGGTCGACAGGGGACTATGGCTACACCTTC.

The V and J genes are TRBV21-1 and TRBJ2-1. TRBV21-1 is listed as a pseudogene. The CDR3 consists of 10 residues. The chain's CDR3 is CARPWNEQFF. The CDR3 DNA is TGTGCCAGGCCATGGAATGAGCAGTTCTTC.

The CDR3 region is CAWSWGGFTDTQYF. CDR3 nucleotides: TGTGCCTGGAGTTGGGGGGGTTTCACAGATACGCAGTATTTT. The J gene is TRBJ2-3, the V gene TRBV30; 7 bases align to TRBD2. The germline CDR1 and CDR2 sequences are GTSNPN and SVGIG (reference sequence). The CDR3 consists of 14 residues. Trimming removed 2 bases from V and 2 bases from J; junction bases left unmatched: 4.

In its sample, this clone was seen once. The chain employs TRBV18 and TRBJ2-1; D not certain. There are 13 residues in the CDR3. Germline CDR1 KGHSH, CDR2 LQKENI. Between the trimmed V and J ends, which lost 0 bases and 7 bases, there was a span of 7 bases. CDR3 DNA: TGTGCCAGCTCACCACCCCCCGAGAATGAGCAGTTCTTC. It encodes CASSPPPENEQFF.

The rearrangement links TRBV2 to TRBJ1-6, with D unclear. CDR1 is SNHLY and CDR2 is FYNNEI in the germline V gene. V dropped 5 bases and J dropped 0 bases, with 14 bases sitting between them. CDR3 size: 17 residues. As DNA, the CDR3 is TGTGCCAGCAGTTCTAAGGGCAGCAACTCCTATAATTCACCCCTCCACTTT. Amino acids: CASSSKGSNSYNSPLHF.

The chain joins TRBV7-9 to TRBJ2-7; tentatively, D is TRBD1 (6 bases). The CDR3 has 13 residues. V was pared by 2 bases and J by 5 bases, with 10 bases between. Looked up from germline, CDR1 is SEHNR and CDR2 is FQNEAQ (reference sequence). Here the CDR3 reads CASSLTGINEQYF. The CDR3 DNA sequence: TGTGCCAGCAGCTTAACAGGGATCAACGAGCAGTACTTC.

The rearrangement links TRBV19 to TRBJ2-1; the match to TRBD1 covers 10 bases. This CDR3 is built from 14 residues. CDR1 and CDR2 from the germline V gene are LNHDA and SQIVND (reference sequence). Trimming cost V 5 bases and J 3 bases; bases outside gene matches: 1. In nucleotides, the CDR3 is TGTGCCAGTAGTGACAGGGGGCTCTACAATGAGCAGTTCTTC. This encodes CASSDRGLYNEQFF. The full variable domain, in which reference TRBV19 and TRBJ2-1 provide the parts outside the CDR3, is DGGITQSPKYLFRKEGQNVTLSCEQNLNHDAMYWYRQDPGQGLRLIYYSQIVNDFQKGDIAEGYSVSREKKESFPLTVTSAQKNPTAFYLCASSDRGLYNEQFFGPGTRLTVL.

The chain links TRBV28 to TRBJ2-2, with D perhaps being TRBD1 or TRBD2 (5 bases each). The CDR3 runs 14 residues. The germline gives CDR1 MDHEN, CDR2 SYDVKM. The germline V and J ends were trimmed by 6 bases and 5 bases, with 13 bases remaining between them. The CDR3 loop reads CASRGTPRTGELFF. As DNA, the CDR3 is TGTGCCAGCAGGGGGACCCCCCGGACCGGGGAGCTGTTTTTT.

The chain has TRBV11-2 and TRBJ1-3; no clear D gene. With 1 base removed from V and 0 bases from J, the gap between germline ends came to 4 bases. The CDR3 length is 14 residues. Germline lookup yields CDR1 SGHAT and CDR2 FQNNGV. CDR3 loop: CASSLVDSGNTIYF. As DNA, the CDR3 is TGTGCCAGCAGCTTAGTGGACTCTGGAAACACCATATATTTT.

The CDR3 loop reads CATSRGNTGKETQYF. CDR3 nucleotide sequence: TGTGCCACCAGCAGAGGTAACACGGGGAAAGAGACCCAGTACTTC. The chain is built from TRBV15 and TRBJ2-5; D is perhaps TRBD2 (5 bases). Trimming stripped 1 base from V and 3 bases from J, with 12 bases between. Germline values: CDR1 LNHNV, CDR2 YYDKDF (reference sequence). CDR3 length: 15 residues.

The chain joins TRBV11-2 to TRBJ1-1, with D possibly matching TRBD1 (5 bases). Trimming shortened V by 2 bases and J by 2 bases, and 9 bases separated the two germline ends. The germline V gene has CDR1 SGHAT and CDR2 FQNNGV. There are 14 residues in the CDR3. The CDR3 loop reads CASSLSQGNTEAFF. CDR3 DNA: TGTGCCAGCAGCTTATCTCAGGGAAACACTGAAGCTTTCTTT.

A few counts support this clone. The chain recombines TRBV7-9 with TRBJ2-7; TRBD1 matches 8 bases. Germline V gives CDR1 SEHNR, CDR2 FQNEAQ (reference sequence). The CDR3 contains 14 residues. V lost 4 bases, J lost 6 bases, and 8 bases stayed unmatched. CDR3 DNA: TGTGCCAGCAGCTCTACAGGGGGATCTAGCGAGCAGTACTTC. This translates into CASSSTGGSSEQYF. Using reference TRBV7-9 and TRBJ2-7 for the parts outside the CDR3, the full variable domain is DTGVSQNPRHKITKRGQNVTFRCDPISEHNRLYWYRQTLGQGPEFLTYFQNEAQLEKSRLLSDRFSAERPKGSFSTLEIQRTEQGDSAMYLCASSSTGGSSEQYFGPGTRLTVT.

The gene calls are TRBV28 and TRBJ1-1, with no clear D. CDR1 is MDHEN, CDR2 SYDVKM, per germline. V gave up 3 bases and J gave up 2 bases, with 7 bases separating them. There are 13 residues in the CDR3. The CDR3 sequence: CASSFSLNTEAFF. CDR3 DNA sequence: TGTGCCAGCAGTTTCTCGTTAAACACTGAAGCTTTCTTT.

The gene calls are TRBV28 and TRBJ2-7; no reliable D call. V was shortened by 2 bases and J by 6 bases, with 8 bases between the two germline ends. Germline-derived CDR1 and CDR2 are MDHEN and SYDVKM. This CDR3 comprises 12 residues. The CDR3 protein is CASSLILTEQYF. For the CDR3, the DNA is TGTGCCAGCAGTTTAATCCTTACCGAGCAGTACTTC.